A single count supports the clone carrying this T cell receptor beta chain. There are 15 residues in the CDR3. CDR1 and CDR2 from the germline V gene are KGHSH and LQKENI. V trimming: 4 bases; J trimming: 7 bases; junction bases outside the gene matches: 7. Libraries were prepared by immunoSEQ multiplex PCR; TCRdb keeps only in-frame clonotypes and omits some of them. This sample yields roughly 59,000 clones, of which 92% are seen a single time; around 1.7% belongs to the top ten. The data derive from a study of control samples from healthy donors and cancer patients. This TCR derives from a man in his forties with colorectal cancer. Input material: PBMCs. The chain employs TRBV18 and TRBJ1-6; 7 bases map to TRBD1. The CDR3 coding sequence is TGTGCCAGCTCACGCCTGACAGGGAGCAATTCACCCCTCCACTTT. Translation: CASSRLTGSNSPLHF.